This TCR beta chain was profiled in a study of T-cell memory formation after mild COVID-19. About the study: Clusters of TCRs were largely donor specific.

This clonotype was observed a handful of times. Constant-segment primers served in 5'RACE that generated TCR alpha and TCR beta cDNA libraries bearing sample barcodes and UMIs. TCRdb independently ran MiXCR on the 5' RACE reads; one entry per CDR3 protein. This table holds fewer than 60,000 distinct CDR3 sequences, around a quarter found once. This receptor was taken from a man aged 18 to 30 who had mild COVID-19 (a few samples of this study predate the infection). Cell type and time point are not known. Sequencing used PBMCs or a T cell subset sorted from them (not recorded which).

The CDR3 loop reads CASGPGTGVIEQYF. As DNA, the CDR3 is TGTGCTAGTGGTCCCGGGACAGGGGTCATAGAGCAGTACTTC. The rearrangement uses TRBV12-5 and TRBJ2-7; 10 bases agree with TRBD1. CDR3 length equals 14 residues. V lost 5 bases and J lost 7; bases outside the gene matches: 8. Germline V lookup: CDR1 LGHNT, CDR2 FRNRAP.